This T cell receptor (beta chain) was identified in a study of cytomegalovirus exposure and HLA in healthy donors. Overall study results and limits: There were 150 to 200 TCR beta chains listed as cytomegalovirus-associated. Confirmation was obtained in vitro that three CMV-associated chains are specific for CMV antigens. Across donors, most TCRs were seen rarely, yet some public ones were widespread. Within the 100 to 150 validation repertoires, first-cohort TCR clusters tended to co-occur, according to a later analysis.

About this clone itself: Its cognate antigen is unknown.

The germline CDR1 and CDR2 sequences are MNHNS and SASEGT. CDR3 length equals 14 residues. V was clipped by 4 bases and J by 5 bases; unmatched bases: 5. Some clones are missing from TCRdb's copy, which holds only in-frame ones; the method was immunoSEQ multiplex PCR. The table records roughly 250,000 clones, almost 90% of them present only once. This TCR was sampled from a woman under 30 in good health and CMV-seronegative. This chain links TRBV6-1 with TRBJ2-3, with 8 bases aligning to TRBD2. The sample taken for sequencing was PBMCs. This chain's CDR3 is CASSVIAGLDTQYF. The DNA of the CDR3 is TGTGCCAGCAGTGTTATAGCGGGGCTAGATACGCAGTATTTT.